This T cell receptor (beta chain) was retrieved from a study of identical twins. Findings of the study overall: Fewer insertions marked abundant cord blood beta clonotypes; young adult naive trended weakly, memory not at all. Partly confounded zero-insertion analyses could result from invariant MAIT and iNKT cells.

TCRdb fed the 5' RACE reads into MiXCR, producing one record per CDR3 protein. The repertoire holds under 800,000 distinct CDR3 sequences, with over 20% as singletons. V gave up 4 bases and J gave up 4 bases, with 14 bases separating them. This CDR3 comprises 15 residues. In the case of this clonotype: Its antigen is undetermined.

This sample also appeared in a second study, on T cells expressing NK-cell markers. That study reports: Seven of eight sequenced donors tested HCMV-seropositive; one tested seronegative. Of CD8+ T cells, about 1.0-8% belonged to dominant NKG2C+ clonotypes in 5 or 6 donors.

Sequencing was performed on PBMCs. V is TRBV12-3 or TRBV12-4 and J is TRBJ2-1; D perhaps matches TRBD2 (5 bases). This clonotype was obtained from a woman aged 18 to 35 in good health. CDR3: CASSYEGFDYNEQFF. As DNA, the CDR3 is TGTGCCAGCAGTTATGAGGGCTTCGATTACAATGAGCAGTTCTTC.